These 21 T cell receptor beta chains were sequenced from one sample in a study of blood T cells in healthy people across ages. It was with a sample-barcoded 5' primer and a J-beta primer mix that a second PCR of roughly 7 to 12 cycles was run. Via MiXCR, TCRdb re-called the 5' RACE reads, giving one row per CDR3 protein. The sample yields some 760,000 distinct CDR3 sequences, 20% to 30% seen once. These data were also filed under a second study, of T cells of mothers and their children.

Material for sequencing was blood. These receptors originate from a boy aged 10-17 years in good health.

The chain carries TRBV5-1 and TRBJ2-5; D perhaps matches TRBD1 (6 bases). Near its end, the DNA agrees better with TRBJ2-7, so the J call may be wrong. Germline loops: CDR1 SGHRS, CDR2 YFSETQ. The CDR3 has 14 amino acids. The CDR3 bases are TGCGCCAGCAGCACGGAACAGGGATGGTACGAGCAGTACTTC. Its translation is CASSTEQGWYEQYF.

The sample holds a few counts of this clonotype. V gene TRBV19 combines with J gene TRBJ1-2; TRBD1 matches at 8 bases. CDR1 and CDR2 (germline): LNHDA, SQIVND (reference sequence). V lost 5 bases and J lost 4; bases outside the gene matches: 12. This CDR3 is 16 amino acids long. The chain's CDR3 is CASSPPGTGRIYGYTF. In DNA form, the CDR3 reads TGTGCCAGTAGTCCGCCCGGGACAGGTCGAATCTATGGCTACACCTTC.

On this clonotype: A junction end diverges from the germline sequence, so it may reflect a read error. The chain links TRBV20-1 to TRBJ1-2, with D possibly being TRBD1 (6 bases). This CDR3 spans 10 amino acids. CDR1 is DFQATT and CDR2 is SNEGSKA in the germline V gene (reference sequence). CDR3 DNA sequence: TGCAGTGCCGAAAGCAGACAGGAGAGCTTC. Translation gives CSAESRQESF.

This clonotype was observed a handful of times. This chain links TRBV6-2 or TRBV6-3 with TRBJ2-7; D is perhaps TRBD2 (5 bases). V was pared by 7 bases and J by 4 bases, with 11 bases between. This CDR3 has 12 amino acids. CDR1 MNHEY and CDR2 SVGEGT come from the germline V gene. The CDR3 reads CASTDSIYEQYF. In DNA, the CDR3 is TGTGCCAGCACGGACTCCATTTACGAGCAGTACTTC.

The chain combines TRBV12-3 or TRBV12-4 with TRBJ1-1; no clear D. This CDR3 comprises 14 residues. Trimming stripped 3 bases from V and 3 bases from J, with 11 bases between. CDR3 nucleotide sequence: TGTGCCAGCAGTTTGGTCGAAGGACACACTGAAGCTTTCTTT. This translates into CASSLVEGHTEAFF.

This clonotype was counted a few times. The CDR3 is CAISEGLAIYEQYF. CDR3 DNA sequence: TGTGCCATCAGTGAGGGACTAGCGATCTACGAGCAGTACTTC. The rearrangement uses TRBV10-3 and TRBJ2-5; TRBD2 matches 9 bases. With the DNA end fitting TRBJ2-7 better, the J assignment may be wrong. CDR3 size: 14 residues. Looked up from germline, CDR1 is ENHRY and CDR2 is SYGVKD.

This clonotype was counted between two and nine times. The rearrangement uses TRBV18 and TRBJ2-5; TRBD1 matches 8 bases. The length of the CDR3 is 15 residues. CDR1 and CDR2 (germline): KGHSH, LQKENI. Germline trimming cut 4 bases from V and 1 base from J; bases unmatched to any gene: 5. CDR3 DNA sequence: TGTGCCAGCTCACAGGACAGGGCTTTCCAAGAGACCCAGTACTTC. It codes for CASSQDRAFQETQYF.

As DNA, the CDR3 is TGCGCCAGCAGCCACCGTTTCACTAGCGGGAGTCTGGGCTCCTACAATGAGCAGTTCTTC. As protein: CASSHRFTSGSLGSYNEQFF. The chain uses TRBV5-1 and TRBJ2-1; 11 bases align to TRBD2. V shed 4 bases, J shed 0 bases, and the junction held 15 bases outside the gene matches. CDR3 length: 20 residues. The V gene's germline CDR1 is SGHRS and CDR2 YFSETQ.

A few counts support this clonotype. The chain recombines TRBV7-9 with TRBJ2-3; 11 nucleotides align to TRBD1. CDR1 and CDR2 from the germline V gene are SEHNR and FQNEAQ (reference sequence). The CDR3 contains 16 residues. V lost 5 bases to trimming and J lost 1 base; unmatched junction nucleotides: 5. CDR3 DNA: TGTGCCAGCAGCCCGGACAGGGGGCGTCGCACAGATACGCAGTATTTT. This sequence encodes CASSPDRGRRTDTQYF.

This clonotype has more than one count but fewer than ten. This chain's CDR3 is CATSGLGPGADEQFF. The CDR3 nucleotides read TGTGCCACCAGCGGCCTGGGCCCGGGGGCGGATGAGCAGTTCTTC. The chain joins TRBV24-1 to TRBJ2-1, with D tentatively TRBD1 or TRBD2 (6 bases each). Germline CDR1 and CDR2: KGHDR and SFDVKD. The CDR3 is 15 amino acids. V was trimmed by 7 bases and J by 8 bases, leaving 20 bases between them.

This clonotype showed up just a few times. This chain links TRBV15 with TRBJ2-1, with 8 nucleotides matching TRBD2. Germline V lookup: CDR1 LNHNV, CDR2 YYDKDF (reference sequence). This CDR3 has 16 residues. V shed 5 bases, J shed 2 bases, and the junction held 8 bases outside the gene matches. CDR3 residues: CATSPRAGVTYNEQFF. CDR3 in DNA: TGTGCCACCAGCCCGCGAGCGGGAGTTACCTACAATGAGCAGTTCTTC.

The V and J genes are TRBV19 and TRBJ2-1; 8 bases line up with TRBD2. V shed 1 base, J shed 6 bases, and the junction held 5 bases outside the gene matches. The CDR3 covers 15 residues. Germline V gives CDR1 LNHDA, CDR2 SQIVND (reference sequence). The DNA of the CDR3 is TGTGCCAGTAGTATAGTTGCGGGGGGCTCCAATGAGCAGTTCTTC. Translating gives CASSIVAGGSNEQFF.

The V and J genes are TRBV4-3 and TRBJ2-7; the match to TRBD2 covers 8 bases. V shed 1 base, J shed 5 bases, and the junction held 7 bases outside the gene matches. Germline V CDR1 and CDR2: LGHNA, YSLEER. This CDR3 contains 15 residues. The DNA of the CDR3 is TGCGCCAGCAGCCAAGTGCGGGGGGCTTCTGACGAGCAGTACTTC. This encodes CASSQVRGASDEQYF.

The rearrangement uses TRBV7-2 and TRBJ2-1, with TRBD1 as a possible D gene (6 bases). The end of the DNA aligns better with TRBJ2-5, so the J call may be wrong. This CDR3 has 18 amino acids. Germline CDR1 and CDR2: SGHTA and FQGNSA. The DNA for the CDR3 is TGTGCCAGCAGCTTGATACACAGGGCGTCACTGGTAGGAGAGACCCAGTACTTC. It specifies CASSLIHRASLVGETQYF.

For this clonotype: At one of its ends the junction is not consistent with the germline gene, which may arise from a read error. The chain employs TRBV23-1 and TRBJ2-5, with 9 bases aligning to TRBD1. The DNA end is more similar to TRBJ2-1, so the J call may be wrong. TRBV23-1 is an ORF; its function is uncertain. This CDR3 has 15 amino acids. CDR3 nucleotide sequence: TGCGCCACCCGTTCGGGGACAGGGACTTACAACGAGCAGTTCTTC. Translation gives CATRSGTGTYNEQFF.

The rearrangement links TRBV20-1 to TRBJ2-3; tentative D call: TRBD1 (5 bases). The CDR3 is 14 amino acids. Germline loops: CDR1 DFQATT, CDR2 SNEGSKA (reference sequence). Between the trimmed V and J ends, which lost 7 bases and 1 base, there was a span of 15 bases. CDR3 loop: CSGQGSVRTDTQYF. The CDR3 DNA reads TGCAGTGGTCAGGGTTCAGTCCGCACAGATACGCAGTATTTT.

The chain links TRBV6-2 or TRBV6-3 to TRBJ2-2; D gene ambiguous. CDR1 and CDR2 (germline): MNHEY, SVGEGT. CDR3 length: 16 residues. With 4 bases removed from V and 2 bases from J, the gap between germline ends came to 14 bases. CDR3 loop: CASSSAYSINTGELFF. The CDR3 DNA is TGTGCCAGCAGTTCAGCGTACTCAATCAACACCGGGGAGCTGTTTTTT.

This chain's CDR3 is CASKRAISYEQYF. CDR3 DNA: TGTGCCAGCAAGAGGGCTATTTCCTACGAGCAGTACTTC. The chain has TRBV6-6 and TRBJ2-7; tentatively, D is TRBD2 (5 bases). The CDR3 spans 13 residues. Germline values: CDR1 MNHNY, CDR2 SVGAGI (reference sequence). Trimming took 7 bases from V and 1 from J, leaving 11 bases between them.

V is TRBV29-1 and J is TRBJ2-5; 9 nucleotides match TRBD1. The trim removed 8 bases at V and 0 bases at J, leaving 4 bases unmatched. This CDR3 has 13 amino acids. CDR1 and CDR2 (germline): SQVTM, ANQGSEA. The DNA of the CDR3 is TGCAGCTTCAGACAGGGGGACCAAGAGACCCAGTACTTC. It is translated as CSFRQGDQETQYF.

The chain recombines TRBV5-1 with TRBJ2-7; 12 bases fit TRBD2. Trimming removed 3 bases from V and 6 bases from J; junction bases left unmatched: 4. The CDR3 runs to 14 residues. Germline V gives CDR1 SGHRS, CDR2 YFSETQ. The CDR3 bases are TGCGCCAGCAGCTGGACTAGCGGGATGTTCGAGCAGTACTTC. Protein product: CASSWTSGMFEQYF.

This chain connects TRBV24-1 to TRBJ2-3, with a possible D match to TRBD2 (6 bases). V was cut by 7 bases and J by 1 base, with 8 bases left in between. CDR3 size: 13 residues. In germline, CDR1 is KGHDR, CDR2 SFDVKD. CDR3 residues: CATREGGTDTQYF. CDR3 nucleotides: TGTGCCACCAGGGAGGGTGGCACAGATACGCAGTATTTT.